This is a list of T cell receptor beta chains from one sample in a study of technical replicates of blood from a few donors. TCRdb's copy holds only in-frame clones and misses some; the assay was immunoSEQ multiplex PCR. This sample has about 82,000 clones, with approximately 96% found just once. The sequencing input was T cells isolated from PBMCs. The receptor source for this set is a human donor in good health. The CDR3 runs from the conserved cysteine through the conserved F or W. Fields, in order: D gene, J gene, clone size, V gene, CDR3 protein, CDR3 DNA. D genes are given only for firm matches. Where a row states a size, it is once, few, many or the class of an expanded clone; other rows omit it.

NA | TRBJ2-7 | NA | TRBV7-8 | CASSLTGYEQYF | TGTGCCAGCAGCTTAACGGGCTACGAGCAGTACTTC
NA | TRBJ1-5 | NA | TRBV6-1 | CASISGGNQPQHF | TGTGCCAGCATATCAGGGGGCAATCAGCCCCAGCATTTT
TRBD2 | TRBJ2-3 | NA | TRBV9 | CASSLRGRSRDTQYF | TGTGCCAGCAGCTTGCGCGGGAGGTCGAGAGATACGCAGTATTTT
TRBD1 | TRBJ1-1 | NA | TRBV6-1 | CASRDRAETEAFF | TGTGCCAGCAGGGACAGGGCCGAAACTGAAGCTTTCTTT
NA | TRBJ2-1 | NA | TRBV6-5 | CASTQGGNEQFF | TGTGCCAGCACCCAAGGGGGTAATGAGCAGTTCTTC
TRBD2 | TRBJ2-5 | NA | TRBV5-6 | CASSWGLAGGRETQYF | TGTGCCAGCAGCTGGGGACTAGCGGGAGGGAGGGAGACCCAGTACTTC
NA | TRBJ2-7 | NA | TRBV6-5 | CASSWRTVGYEQYF | TGTGCCAGCAGTTGGAGGACAGTGGGGTACGAGCAGTACTTC
TRBD2 | TRBJ2-3 | NA | TRBV9 | CASSVRVAGGTDTQYF | TGTGCCAGCAGCGTAAGGGTAGCGGGAGGCACAGATACGCAGTATTTT
TRBD1 | TRBJ2-5 | NA | TRBV10-3 | CAIRTGGAYQETQYF | TGTGCCATCAGAACAGGGGGCGCATACCAAGAGACCCAGTACTTC
TRBD1 | TRBJ1-5 | NA | TRBV27 | CASSLSGGQGVQPQHF | TGTGCCAGCAGTTTATCGGGTGGGCAGGGGGTTCAGCCCCAGCATTTT
NA | TRBJ2-7 | NA | TRBV4-2 | CASSQGLGPYGSYEQYF | TGTGCCAGCAGCCAAGGTTTGGGGCCCTACGGGTCCTACGAGCAGTACTTC
NA | TRBJ2-3 | NA | TRBV11-2 | CASSSVLGAARDTQYF | TGTGCCAGCAGCTCAGTGCTAGGAGCGGCCAGAGATACGCAGTATTTT
NA | TRBJ1-2 | NA | TRBV19 | CASSIDLEPYESGYTF | TGTGCCAGTAGTATAGATCTCGAGCCGTATGAGTCTGGCTACACCTTC
TRBD2 | TRBJ2-7 | NA | TRBV10-1 | CASSEPGGYEQYF | TGCGCCAGCAGTGAACCGGGGGGCTACGAGCAGTACTTC
NA | TRBJ1-2 | NA | TRBV27 | CASSFAPQEEGNYGYTF | TGTGCCAGCAGTTTCGCACCCCAGGAGGAGGGAAACTATGGCTACACCTTC
NA | TRBJ2-1 | once | TRBV19 | CATGQSAYNEQFF | TGTGCCACCGGACAGAGTGCCTACAATGAGCAGTTCTTC
TRBD2 | TRBJ2-3 | NA | TRBV6-6 | CASSTLGLAVQDTQYF | TGTGCCAGCAGTACCTTGGGACTAGCGGTGCAGGATACGCAGTATTTT
TRBD1 | TRBJ1-2 | NA | TRBV7-2 | CASSSPGQGFHGYTF | TGTGCCAGCAGCTCTCCGGGACAGGGTTTTCATGGCTACACCTTC
NA | TRBJ2-7 | NA | TRBV30 | CAWSVGQTYEQYF | TGTGCCTGGAGTGTTGGACAGACCTACGAGCAGTACTTC
TRBD1 | TRBJ2-7 | NA | TRBV6-5 | CASSTPTGFAYEQYF | TGTGCCAGCAGTACACCGACAGGGTTCGCCTACGAGCAGTACTTC